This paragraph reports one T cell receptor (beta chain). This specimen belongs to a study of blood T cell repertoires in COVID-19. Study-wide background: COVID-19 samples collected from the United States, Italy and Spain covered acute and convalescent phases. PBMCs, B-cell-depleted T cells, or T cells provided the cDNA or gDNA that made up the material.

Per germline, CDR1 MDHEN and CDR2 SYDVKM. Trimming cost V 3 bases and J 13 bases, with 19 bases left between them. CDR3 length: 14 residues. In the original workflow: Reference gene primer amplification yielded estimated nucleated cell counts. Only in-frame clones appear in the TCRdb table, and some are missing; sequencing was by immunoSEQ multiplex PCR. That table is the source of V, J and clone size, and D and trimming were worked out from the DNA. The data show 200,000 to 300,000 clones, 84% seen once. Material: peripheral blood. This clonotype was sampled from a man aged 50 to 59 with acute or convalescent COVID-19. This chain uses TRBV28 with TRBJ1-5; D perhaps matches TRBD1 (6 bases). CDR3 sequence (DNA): TGTGCCAGCAGTTTTTTATCCGGGACACAGCTACAGCATTTT. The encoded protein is CASSFLSGTQLQHF.